This T cell receptor beta chain comes out of a study of T-cell reconstitution after alpha-beta-depleted transplantation in children (dated by TCRdb to the mid-2010s). Regarding the study in general: The study quantitatively tracked T-cell immune reconstitution after TCRalphabeta/CD19-depleted allogeneic hematopoietic cell transplantation in children using TCR repertoire profiling.

What the study reported, not specific to this receptor: The apparently early recovery of alphabetaT-cell counts about two months after transplant reportedly depended on only several hundred rapidly expanded clones that came from non-depleted graft cells. Over the following months the frequencies of hyperexpanded clones went down, and after one year T-cell counts and TCRbeta diversity were mostly credited to newly produced T cells. In some patients, the high TCRbeta diversity seen at day 60 was put down to recipient T cells and intrathymic progenitors that had survived conditioning.

Library preparation used PCR. The reads were generated on an Illumina HiSeq 2500. To normalize quantification of the TCRbeta repertoire, the TCR libraries were built with molecular barcoding that relied on unique molecular identifiers. TCRdb redid the processing of the public reads, applying fastp at Q25 and MiXCR, and retained in-frame beta chains. Merged by CDR3 protein, the rows form single entries marked with the most common genes and DNA. The sample table holds about 440,000 distinct CDR3 sequences, of which 43% were seen once. The top ten constitute roughly a quarter of the sample. What the treatment or condition label conveys for this sample: allogeneic hematopoietic cell transplantation with graft depleted of TCRalphabeta T cells and CD19 B cells. Transplant recipients were children who received TCRalphabeta/CD19-depleted allogeneic hematopoietic cell grafts. CDR1 and CDR2, per the germline V gene, are SGHTA and FQGTGA. V and J lose 5 bases and 1 base, and a span of 20 bases separates them. The CDR3 runs 17 residues from the cysteine to the phenylalanine. Only CDR3 DNA remains: 51 bases, in frame from the first base.

With respect to this clonotype: Its antigen is unknown. No much larger clonotype is one base removed from it; base qualities were not supplied.

This specimen was PBMCs, taken before TCRalphabeta/CD19-depleted stem cell transplant. This sequence originates from a girl aged 2 to 10 with aplastic anemia, due to receive a stem cell transplant. Rearrangement joined TRBV7-3 to TRBJ1-1; no confident D gene assignment can be made. The CDR3 loop reads CASSQGGGRTGNTEAFF. Here is the DNA: TGTGCCAGCAGCCAAGGCGGTGGGAGGACGGGGAACACTGAAGCTTTCTTT.